The T cell receptor (beta chain) described here comes from a study of blood T cell repertoires in COVID-19 (dated by TCRdb to the early 2020s). A note on the overall study: Samples from collaborators originated in the United States, Italy and Spain and spanned both the acute and convalescent phases of COVID-19. Samples came from the ongoing ImmuneRACE study (first 160 participants) plus 1,254 subjects from 6 global collaborators. The prospective study material was composed of cDNA or gDNA derived from T cells, B-cell-depleted T cells, or PBMCs. Where available, HLA class I and class II types were taken from metadata supplied by the sample provider and were not determined by assay-based typing. Sample metadata almost always included a de-identified subject ID, COVID-19 status, age in years and sex. The repertoires were released in a freely available public database intended as a resource for research on the immune response to SARS-CoV-2. Subjects who had been exposed to COVID-19, were actively infected with it, or had recovered from it provided the deeply sampled blood TCRbeta repertoires that made up the dataset. Study-wide conclusions, independent of this receptor: How much clinical and demographic metadata was included differed by source and by participant, and the metadata was provided uncurated.

TCRbeta CDR3 regions were amplified from genomic DNA using the immunoSEQ Assay, a bias-controlled multiplex PCR. In the authors' own workflow: The number of nucleated cells in each sample was estimated by amplification of reference gene primers within the assay. To quantify the absolute abundance of each unique TCRbeta CDR3 rearrangement, sequence reads were collapsed and filtered. Productive Simpson clonality was computed per sample as the square root of Simpson's diversity index over productive rearrangements. TCRdb stores this immuneACCESS table with in-frame sequences only. Part of the clones is absent; in the studies checked, under half of the shortfall reflects unresolved V genes, and no reason is known for the rest. That table is the source of V, J and clone size, and D and trimming were worked out from the DNA. The sample profile shows fewer than 250,000 clones; about nine tenths of them were found once. The ten largest clones add up to 1.7% of the sample.

Each collaborating institution followed its own protocols to collect whole blood in K2EDTA tubes. For TCRbeta analysis, collaborators shipped samples as frozen whole blood, isolated PBMCs, or DNA extracted from either of those sample types. From the cysteine through the phenylalanine, the CDR3 covers 13 amino acids. The entry retains the CDR3 DNA only, 39 bases that are in frame from base 1. V gives up 5 bases and J gives up 4 bases, and the segment between their germline ends measures 11 bases. Looking up the germline V gene yields CDR1 SGHAT and CDR2 FQNNGV. This clone was picked up one time. The target of this receptor is not known. No base quality information exists; no much larger clone differs at one position.

Sequencing input: peripheral blood. The sequence links TRBV11-2 to TRBJ1-1, with TRBD1 as a weak D call on 5 bases. The clonotype originates from a man between 65 and 79 years old with acute or convalescent COVID-19. The DNA sequence is given as TGTGCCAGCAGCCTGACAGTAGTCACTGAAGCTTTCTTT. This translates into CASSLTVVTEAFF.